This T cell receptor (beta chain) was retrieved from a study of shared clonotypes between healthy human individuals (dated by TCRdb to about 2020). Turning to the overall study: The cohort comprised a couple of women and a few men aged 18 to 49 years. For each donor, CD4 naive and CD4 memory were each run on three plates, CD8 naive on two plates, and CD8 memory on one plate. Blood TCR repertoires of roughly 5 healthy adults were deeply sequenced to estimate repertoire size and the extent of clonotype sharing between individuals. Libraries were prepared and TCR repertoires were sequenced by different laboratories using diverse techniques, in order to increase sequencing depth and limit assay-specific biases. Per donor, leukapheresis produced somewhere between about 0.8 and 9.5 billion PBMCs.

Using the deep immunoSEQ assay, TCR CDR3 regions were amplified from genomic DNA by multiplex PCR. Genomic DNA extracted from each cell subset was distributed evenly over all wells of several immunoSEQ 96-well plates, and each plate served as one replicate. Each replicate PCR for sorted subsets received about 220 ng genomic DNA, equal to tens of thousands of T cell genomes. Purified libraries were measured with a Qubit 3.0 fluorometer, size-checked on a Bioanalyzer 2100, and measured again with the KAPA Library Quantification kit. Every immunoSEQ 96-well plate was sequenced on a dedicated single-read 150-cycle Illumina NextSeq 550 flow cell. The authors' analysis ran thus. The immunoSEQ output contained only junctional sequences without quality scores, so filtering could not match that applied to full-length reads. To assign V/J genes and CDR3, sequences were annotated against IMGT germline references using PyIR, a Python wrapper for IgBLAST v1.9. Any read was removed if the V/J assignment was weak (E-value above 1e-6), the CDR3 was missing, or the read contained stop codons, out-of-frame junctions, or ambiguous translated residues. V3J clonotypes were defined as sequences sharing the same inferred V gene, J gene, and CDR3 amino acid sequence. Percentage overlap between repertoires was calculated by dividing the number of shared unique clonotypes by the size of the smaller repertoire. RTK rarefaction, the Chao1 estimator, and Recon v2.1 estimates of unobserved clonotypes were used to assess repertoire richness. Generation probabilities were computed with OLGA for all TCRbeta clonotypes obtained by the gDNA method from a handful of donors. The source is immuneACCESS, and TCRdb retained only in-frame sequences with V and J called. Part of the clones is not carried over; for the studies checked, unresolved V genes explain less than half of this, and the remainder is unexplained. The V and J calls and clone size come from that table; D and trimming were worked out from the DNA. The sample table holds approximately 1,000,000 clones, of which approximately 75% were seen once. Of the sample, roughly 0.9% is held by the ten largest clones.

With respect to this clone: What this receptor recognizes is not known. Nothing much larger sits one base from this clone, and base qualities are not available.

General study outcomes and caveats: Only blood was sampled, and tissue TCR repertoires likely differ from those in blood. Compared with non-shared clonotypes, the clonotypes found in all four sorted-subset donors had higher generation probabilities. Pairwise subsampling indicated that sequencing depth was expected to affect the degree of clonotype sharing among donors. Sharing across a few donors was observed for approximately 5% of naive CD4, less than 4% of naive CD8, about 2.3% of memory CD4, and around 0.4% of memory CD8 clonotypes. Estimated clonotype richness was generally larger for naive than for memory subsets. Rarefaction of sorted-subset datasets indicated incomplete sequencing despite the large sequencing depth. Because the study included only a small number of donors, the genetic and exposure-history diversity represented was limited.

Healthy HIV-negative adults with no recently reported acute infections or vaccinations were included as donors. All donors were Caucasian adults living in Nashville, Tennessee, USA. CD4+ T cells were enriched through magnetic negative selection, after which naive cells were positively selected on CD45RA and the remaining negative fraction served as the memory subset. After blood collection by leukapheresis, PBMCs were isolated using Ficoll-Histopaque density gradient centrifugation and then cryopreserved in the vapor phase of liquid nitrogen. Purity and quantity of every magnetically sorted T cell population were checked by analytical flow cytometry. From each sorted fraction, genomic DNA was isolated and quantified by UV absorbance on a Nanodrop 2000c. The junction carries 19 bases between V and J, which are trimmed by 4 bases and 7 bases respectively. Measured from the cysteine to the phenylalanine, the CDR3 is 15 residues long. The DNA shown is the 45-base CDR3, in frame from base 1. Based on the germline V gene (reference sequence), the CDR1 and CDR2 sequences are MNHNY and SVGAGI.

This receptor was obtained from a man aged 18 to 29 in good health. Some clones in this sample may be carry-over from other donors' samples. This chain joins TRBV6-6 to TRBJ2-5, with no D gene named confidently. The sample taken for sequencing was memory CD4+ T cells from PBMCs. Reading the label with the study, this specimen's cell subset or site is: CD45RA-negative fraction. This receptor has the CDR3 CASSSSGSPVGTQYF. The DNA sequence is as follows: TGTGCCAGCAGTTCTTCTGGGTCTCCGGTTGGGACCCAGTACTTC.